The next 4 T cell receptor beta chains were all read from a single sample in a study of T cells in Graves' hyperthyroidism and ophthalmopathy. RNA transcripts were the template for amplifying TCR beta CDR3 regions. The HTBI primer set drove a first-round RT-PCR of the TCR CDR3. TCRdb used MiXCR to reprocess the multiplex PCR reads, holding one entry per CDR3 protein. Counted here are around 690,000 distinct CDR3 sequences, around 16% occurring once; the ten biggest clones make up around 16%. Material: blood. All receptors come from a man in his fifties with Graves' hyperthyroidism.

This clonotype was seen ten or more times. V usage is TRBV6-1 and J usage is TRBJ1-6, with D uncertain. Between the trimmed V and J ends, which lost 5 bases and 4 bases, there was a span of 12 bases. CDR1 and CDR2 (germline): MNHNS, SASEGT. The CDR3 has 15 residues. CDR3 nucleotides: TGTGCCAGCAGTTACCCAGCACCTTATAATTCACCCCTCCACTTT. Protein sequence: CASSYPAPYNSPLHF.

This clonotype was recorded at least ten times. V and J are TRBV2 and TRBJ1-2, with D unclear. Germline-derived CDR1 and CDR2 are SNHLY and FYNNEI. Trimming stripped 3 bases from V and 8 bases from J, with 13 bases between. The CDR3 length is 13 residues. CDR3 region: CASSDQTAWGYTF. CDR3 sequence (DNA): TGTGCCAGCAGTGACCAGACTGCTTGGGGCTACACCTTC.

In this sample, this clonotype turned up a few times. The chain uses TRBV14 and TRBJ2-7, with TRBD2 identical over 8 bases. The CDR3 is 15 amino acids. V lost 3 bases and J lost 6; bases outside the gene matches: 10. Germline-derived CDR1 and CDR2 are SGHDN and FVKESK. In nucleotides, the CDR3 is TGTGCCAGCAGCCAGATGGCTCGAGCGGGAGTCGAGCAGTACTTC. Translating gives CASSQMARAGVEQYF.

This clonotype was seen ten or more times. The chain has TRBV30 and TRBJ2-3; 8 bases are shared with TRBD2. This CDR3 has 15 residues. With 0 bases clipped from V and 1 base from J, the junction kept 3 bases outside the gene matches. CDR1 GTSNPN and CDR2 SVGIG come from the germline V gene (reference sequence). The CDR3 bases are TGTGCCTGGAGTGTACAAGCGGGGGGCACAGATACGCAGTATTTT. As protein: CAWSVQAGGTDTQYF.